This T cell receptor (beta chain) was obtained from a study of T cell changes during pregnancy in multiple sclerosis. This CDR3 region has 14 residues. Germline V gene sequence: CDR1 SGDLS, CDR2 YYNGEE. V lost 0 bases, J lost 5 bases, and 1 base stayed unmatched. Sequencing used immunoSEQ multiplex PCR; TCRdb keeps in-frame clones, though not all of them. Of under 45,000 clones listed, 85% to 95% are singletons. The sequence derives from a female donor in good health, enrolled as a control in a pregnancy study. The chain links TRBV9 to TRBJ1-4, with TRBD1 matching 7 bases. Source: CD4+ T cells from peripheral blood mononuclear cells, taken in the third trimester of pregnancy. Here the CDR3 DNA reads TGTGCCAGCAGCGTAGGGGACAGAAATGAAAAACTGTTTTTT. As protein: CASSVGDRNEKLFF. The entire variable domain, with the rest obtained from reference TRBV9 and TRBJ1-4, is as follows: DSGVTQTPKHLITATGQRVTLRCSPRSGDLSVYWYQQSLDQGLQFLIQYYNGEERAKGNILERFSAQQFPDLHSELNLSSLELGDSALYFCASSVGDRNEKLFFGSGTQLSVL.